This T cell receptor (beta chain) was captured in a study of cytomegalovirus exposure and HLA in healthy donors. This CDR3 region has 13 residues. The germline V gene encodes CDR1 MNHNY and CDR2 SVGAGI (reference sequence). Trimming cost V 10 bases and J 1 base, with 13 bases left between them. Study-level findings and limits: Cytomegalovirus status, reportedly, was diagnosed with high specificity and sensitivity by the classifier. Analysis performed later showed TCR beta chains linked to HLA being more clonally expanded than equally common others.

PCR primers comprised 60 Vbeta and 13 Jbeta primers. Profiled with immunoSEQ multiplex PCR; TCRdb holds only in-frame clones, not every one. The data show 80,000 to 100,000 clones, roughly 70% seen once. This clone has a handful of counts. Its target is unknown. This TCR was sampled from a man aged 45-60 years in good health and CMV-seronegative. This chain connects TRBV6-6 to TRBJ1-2, with D possibly being TRBD1 (6 bases). Sequences were obtained from PBMCs. CDR3 DNA sequence: TGTGCCACCCGGGCAGGGGTTAACTATGGCTACACCTTC. Protein: CATRAGVNYGYTF.